This T cell receptor (beta chain) was recorded in a study of tumour-infiltrating T cells in Burkitt lymphoma. Overall study: Productive clonality predicted overall and progression-free survival.

Method: immunoSEQ multiplex PCR; TCRdb's copy keeps in-frame clones and lacks some. The repertoire has approximately 4,000 clones, roughly 13% of them found once; the top ten carry about 19%. The CDR3 consists of 16 residues. Trimming cost V 4 bases and J 6 bases, with 18 bases left between them. Looked up from germline, CDR1 is LNHDA and CDR2 is SQIVND (reference sequence). The V call is TRBV19, the J call TRBJ2-2; D is possibly TRBD1 or TRBD2 (5 bases each). The sequencing input was tumor tissue. This TCR derives from a human donor with Burkitt lymphoma. The DNA for the CDR3 is TGTGCCAGTAGTACCCCGGGACCCGGTGGGCCCGGGGAGCTGTTTTTT. Its translation is CASSTPGPGGPGELFF.